Listed here is a single T cell receptor beta chain. Its matching antigen is unknown. The sample belongs to a study of cytomegalovirus exposure and HLA in healthy donors. Overall study results and limits: What TCR beta sequences reportedly achieved was accurate prediction of HLA-A and HLA-B alleles in most subjects. Most TCR beta V segments were productive about 90% or about 30% of the time in an earlier analysis. In vitro, a few CMV-associated chains proved specific for CMV antigens.

PCR primers comprised 60 Vbeta and 13 Jbeta primers. Sequencing used immunoSEQ multiplex PCR; TCRdb keeps in-frame clones, though not all of them. This table has 150,000 to 200,000 clones, over 65% appearing once. The origin of this receptor is a man between 40 and 49 years old in good health and CMV-seropositive. The sequencing sample was made of PBMCs.

The CDR3 protein is CASSSAPLSSETQYF. In DNA, the CDR3 is TGTGCCAGCAGCTCAGCGCCCTTATCTTCGGAGACCCAGTACTTC. The chain carries TRBV27 and TRBJ2-5; D gene uncertain. Trimming pared 6 bases from V and 5 bases from J, leaving 19 bases between. Per the germline V gene, CDR1 is MNHEY and CDR2 is SMNVEV (reference sequence). CDR3 length: 15 residues.